The rows below give T cell receptor beta chains drawn from one sample of a study of T cell responses to AZD1222 COVID-19 vaccine. Profiling relied on immunoSEQ multiplex PCR, and the TCRdb table lists in-frame clones only, not all of them. Of over 110,000 clones in the sample, approximately 89% were seen once. The starting material was peripheral blood, obtained on day 0 of AZD1222 vaccination. The source is an adult in good health. CDR3s include the opening cysteine and the closing phenylalanine or tryptophan. D genes are given only for firm matches. Clone size is stated in some rows and not others, as once, few, many or a class when expanded.

>-|TRBJ1-5|-|TRBV10-3
TGTGCCATCAGTACTAACAGGGACCAGCCCCAGCATTTT
CAISTNRDQPQHF
>-|TRBJ1-6|-|TRBV20-1
TGCAGTGCTATCAGTAATTCACCCCTCCACTTT
CSAISNSPLHF
>-|TRBJ2-7|-|TRBV5-6
TGTGCCAGCAGCTTCCGTTCTTTGGGGGTTTACGAGCAGTACTTC
CASSFRSLGVYEQYF
>-|TRBJ2-7|TRBD1|TRBV6-5
TGTGCCAGCAGTCCCCAGGGGGCTGTTGAGCAGTACTTC
CASSPQGAVEQYF
>-|TRBJ2-7|-|TRBV6-5
TGTGCCAGCAACCTACTTGCTGGGGGCATCGACGAGCAGTACTTC
CASNLLAGGIDEQYF
>-|TRBJ2-2|-|TRBV5-1
TGCGCCAGCAGCTCTGGACAGAGCCACACCGGGGAGCTGTTTTTT
CASSSGQSHTGELFF
>-|TRBJ1-2|TRBD1|TRBV27
TGTGCCAGCAGTTGGGGACAGGGATTATATGGCTACACCTTC
CASSWGQGLYGYTF
>-|TRBJ2-3|-|TRBV6-2/TRBV6-3
TGTGCCAGCAGTTACTGGACGGGGGCCACAGATACGCAGTATTTT
CASSYWTGATDTQYF
>-|TRBJ1-1|-|TRBV12-3/TRBV12-4
TGTGCCTCAAATTGGGGTGCTGAAGCTTTCTTT
CASNWGAEAFF
>-|TRBJ2-1|TRBD2|TRBV5-1
TGCGCCAGCAGCCCGGGACTAGCGGTTACCAATGAGCAGTTCTTC
CASSPGLAVTNEQFF
>-|TRBJ1-2|TRBD1|TRBV5-1
TGCGCCAGCAGCTTGGGGACAGGGGACTATGGCTACACCTTC
CASSLGTGDYGYTF
>-|TRBJ2-7|TRBD2|TRBV7-2
TGTGCCAGCAGCTTTTGGGGACTAGCGGGGGACGAGCAGTACTTC
CASSFWGLAGDEQYF
>-|TRBJ1-1|-|TRBV11-3
TGTGCCAGCAGCTTAGGGTCAGACCAAAAGCAGGCTTTCTTT
CASSLGSDQKQAFF
>-|TRBJ2-2|-|TRBV29-1
TGCAGCGTTGGGGTTTTGGCGAACACCGGGGAGCTGTTTTTT
CSVGVLANTGELFF
>once|TRBJ1-1|-|TRBV18
TGTGCCAGCTCACCGGGACAAAACACTGAAGCTTTCTTT
CASSPGQNTEAFF
>-|TRBJ2-3|-|TRBV6-5
TGTGCCAGTTTGAGGGGCCGGCTGGCTACGCAGTATTTT
CASLRGRLATQYF
>-|TRBJ1-2|-|TRBV19
TGTGCCAGTACAGAAACTCAGGGCTATGGCTACACCTTC
CASTETQGYGYTF
>-|TRBJ1-2|TRBD1|TRBV4-3
TGCGCCAGCAGCCAAGTTGGTACAGGGGGGTACTATGGCTACACCTTC
CASSQVGTGGYYGYTF
>-|TRBJ2-1|TRBD2|TRBV11-2
TGTGCCAGCAGTGGCGGGAGAAATAAATACAATGAGCAGTTCTTC
CASSGGRNKYNEQFF
>-|TRBJ1-1|-|TRBV12-3/TRBV12-4
TGTGCCAGCGCTATTGTGGGGGTGCAGTTGGCTTTCTTT
CASAIVGVQLAFF
>-|TRBJ2-2|TRBD1|TRBV5-4
TGTGCCAGCAGACACTATAACAGGGGAAGGAGCGGGGAGCTGTTTTTT
CASRHYNRGRSGELFF
>once|TRBJ1-2|-|TRBV28
TGTGCCAGCAGTTCTCAAGCACCCTGGGGCTACACCTTC
CASSSQAPWGYTF
>-|TRBJ1-3|-|TRBV24-1
TGTGCCACCAGTGATCATGGGGACTCTGGAAACACCATATATTTT
CATSDHGDSGNTIYF
>-|TRBJ2-1|-|TRBV7-8
TGTGCCAGCAGCGTCACAGGGAGGGGGAATGAGCAGTTCTTC
CASSVTGRGNEQFF
>-|TRBJ2-7|-|TRBV5-6
TGTGCCAGCAGCGGGGGACCGGGAAGCTCCTACGAGCAGTACTTC
CASSGGPGSSYEQYF
>-|TRBJ1-1|-|TRBV5-1
TGCGCCAGCAGCACAAATCAGGGCGCCACTGAAGCTTTCTTT
CASSTNQGATEAFF
>-|TRBJ2-1|-|TRBV27
TGTGCCAGCAGCCAAGGCTCCGGGACGGCCTCCTACAATGAGCAGTTCTTC
CASSQGSGTASYNEQFF
>-|TRBJ2-1|TRBD2|TRBV7-2
TGTGCCAGCATCGAGCGGGGGGGTTCCTACAATGAGCAGTTCTTC
CASIERGGSYNEQFF
>once|TRBJ2-1|TRBD2|TRBV5-8
TGTGCCAGCAGCCGTCTAGCGGCCACAAGGGAGCAGTTCTTC
CASSRLAATREQFF
>-|TRBJ1-1|-|TRBV20-1
TGCAGTGCTAGTCAGGCGCTACCGATATTT
CSASQALPIF
>-|TRBJ2-1|-|TRBV7-3
TGTGCCAGCAGCTTAGAGGGGACACCGTTCAATGAGCAGTTCTTC
CASSLEGTPFNEQFF
>-|TRBJ2-5|TRBD2|TRBV28
TGTGCCACCTGGACTAGCGGTTCTCAAGAGACCCAGTACTTC
CATWTSGSQETQYF
>-|TRBJ1-4|-|TRBV25-1
TGTGCCAGCAGTGAATATGGAGGAGCTAATGAAAAACTGTTTTTT
CASSEYGGANEKLFF
>once|TRBJ2-2|-|TRBV2
TGTGCCAGCACTAGCGAGGTCACCGGGGAGCTGTTTTTT
CASTSEVTGELFF
>-|TRBJ2-5|TRBD1|TRBV12-3/TRBV12-4
TGTGCCAGCAGACGGGACAGCGGGACCCAGTACTTC
CASRRDSGTQYF
>-|TRBJ1-5|-|TRBV28
TGTGCCAGCAGTGAGAGGGGCGATCAGCCCCAGCATTTT
CASSERGDQPQHF
>-|TRBJ2-2|TRBD2|TRBV7-3
TGTGCCAGCAGTCCCGGACTAGTTGGGCGGGAGCTGTTTTTT
CASSPGLVGRELFF
>once|TRBJ2-3|-|TRBV7-3
TGTGCCAGCAGCCAAAGCCCAGCTTCCACAGATACGCAGTATTTT
CASSQSPASTDTQYF
>-|TRBJ2-7|TRBD2|TRBV7-2
TGTGCCAGCAGCCGTCGGGGGGAGGTCTCCTACGAGCAGTACTTC
CASSRRGEVSYEQYF
>-|TRBJ2-1|TRBD2|TRBV5-1
TGCGCCAGCAGCATACGGACTAGCGGGAGGGTGGCCAATGAGCAGTTCTTC
CASSIRTSGRVANEQFF
>-|TRBJ1-2|TRBD1|TRBV28
TGTGCCAGTAGGATCTCGACAGGGCCCCTCTATGGCTACACCTTC
CASRISTGPLYGYTF
>-|TRBJ1-3|-|TRBV30
TGTGCCTGGAGTGTATACGGGAAAGGGGTAAACACCATATATTTT
CAWSVYGKGVNTIYF